Below are 4 T cell receptor beta chains sequenced from a single sample in a study of breast tumors, draining lymph nodes, adjacent tissues (dated by TCRdb to 2016 to 2018). Library preparation employed multiplex PCR. Instrument used: Illumina HiSeq 2000. Starting from the raw public reads, TCRdb applied fastp trimming at Q25, assembled clones with MiXCR and retained in-frame beta chains. All rows with the same CDR3 protein become a single entry with the most common DNA and genes. The sample records around 19,000 distinct CDR3 sequences, approximately 33% of which are singletons. The ten most abundant clones make up around 10% of the sample. Material: breast tumor tissue. Every receptor here comes from a female donor with breast cancer. Some clones in this sample may be carry-over from other donors' samples.

The table lists this clonotype with many counts. The V call is TRBV20-1, the J call TRBJ2-3, with 10 bases matching TRBD2. This CDR3 spans 15 amino acids. Germline CDR1 reads DFQATT; CDR2 reads SNEGSKA (reference sequence). The ends lost 5 bases at V and 2 bases at J; junction bases unmatched: 7. The CDR3 is CSALPGTSVTDTQYF. In DNA form, the CDR3 reads TGCAGTGCTCTACCCGGGACTAGCGTCACAGATACGCAGTATTTT.

This clonotype was seen many times. The DNA of the CDR3 is TGTGCCTGGAGTGATAGACTAGCGGGAGAGTGGTACTTC. This codes for CAWSDRLAGEWYF. The chain links TRBV30 to TRBJ2-7, with 12 positions matching TRBD2. CDR3 length: 13 residues. V gave up 1 base and J gave up 12 bases; unmatched junction bases: 7. Per germline, CDR1 GTSNPN and CDR2 SVGIG (reference sequence).

This clonotype showed up many times. The chain employs TRBV7-9 and TRBJ1-6; 11 bases are a match to TRBD1. The CDR3 spans 13 residues. Germline V gives CDR1 SEHNR, CDR2 FQNEAQ (reference sequence). V lost 5 bases and J lost 14; bases outside the gene matches: 5. The CDR3 nucleotides read TGTGCCAGCAGCACCCGGACAGGGGGCACCCTCCACTTT. This gives the protein CASSTRTGGTLHF.

As concerns this clonotype: A read error is possible here, since a much larger clone lies one base away. The CDR3 does not end in the conserved phenylalanine or tryptophan, so this is likely a read error. The rearrangement joins TRBV6-5 to TRBJ2-7; no reliable D call. CDR3 size: 13 residues. V lost 4 bases, J lost 6 bases, and 13 bases lay in between. The germline CDR1 and CDR2 sequences are MNHEY and SVGAGI. The CDR3 loop reads CASSSRIPGEQYL. CDR3 nucleotides: TGTGCCAGCAGTTCAAGGATTCCGGGCGAGCAGTACCTC.